This T cell receptor (beta chain) was identified during a study of OX40 agonist ivuxolimab in advanced cancers. Study overall: Of mixed ages from about 23 to 85 and averaging approximately 60 years, the group was about 80% male. General study results and limits: Clonal expansion from baseline to week 6 occurred in both CD4+ and CD8+ T cells. On average, CD8+ T cells showed a greater number of expanded clones than CD4+.

Exclusion of a patient followed from autoimmune disease history or systemic immunosuppression. Measured with immunoSEQ multiplex PCR; TCRdb has only the in-frame clones, and not every one. The table shows 15,000 to 20,000 clones, with roughly 88% occurring only once. Regarding this clone: Its antigen remains unknown.

CDR1 SGDLS and CDR2 YYNGEE come from the germline V gene. V shed 3 bases and J shed 0 bases, with 10 bases lying between them. This CDR3 region has 14 residues. The sequences come from CD4+ or CD8+ T cells sorted from blood, collected in a trial of the OX40 agonist ivuxolimab. This clonotype was obtained from an adult with an advanced solid tumor such as melanoma, head and neck, liver or kidney cancer. V and J are TRBV9 and TRBJ2-7; weak D call: TRBD1 (5 bases). CDR3 nucleotides: TGTGCCAGCAGCGGAAGGACATCCTCCTACGAGCAGTACTTC. Encoded protein: CASSGRTSSYEQYF.